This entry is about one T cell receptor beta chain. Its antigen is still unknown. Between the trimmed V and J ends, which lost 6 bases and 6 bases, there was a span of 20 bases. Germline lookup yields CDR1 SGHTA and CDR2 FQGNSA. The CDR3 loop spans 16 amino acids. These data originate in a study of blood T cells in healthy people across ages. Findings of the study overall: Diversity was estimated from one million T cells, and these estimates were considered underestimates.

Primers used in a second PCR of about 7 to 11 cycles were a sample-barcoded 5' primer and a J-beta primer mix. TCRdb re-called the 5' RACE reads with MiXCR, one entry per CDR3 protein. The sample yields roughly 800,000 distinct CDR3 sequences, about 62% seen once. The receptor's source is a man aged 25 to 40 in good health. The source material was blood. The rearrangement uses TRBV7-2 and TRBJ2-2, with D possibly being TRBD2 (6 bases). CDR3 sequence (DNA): TGTGCCAGCAGTTTATACCGACTAGTTGGGGCCGGGGAGCTGTTTTTT. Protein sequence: CASSLYRLVGAGELFF.